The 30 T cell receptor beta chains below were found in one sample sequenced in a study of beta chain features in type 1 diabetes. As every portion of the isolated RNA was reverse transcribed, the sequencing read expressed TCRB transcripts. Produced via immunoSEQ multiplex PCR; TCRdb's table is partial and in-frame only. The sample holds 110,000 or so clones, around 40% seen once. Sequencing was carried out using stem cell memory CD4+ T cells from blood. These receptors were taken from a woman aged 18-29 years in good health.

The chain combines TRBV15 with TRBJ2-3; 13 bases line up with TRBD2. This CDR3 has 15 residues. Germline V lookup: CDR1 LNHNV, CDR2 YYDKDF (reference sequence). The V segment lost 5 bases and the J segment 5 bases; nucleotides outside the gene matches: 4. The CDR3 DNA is TGTGCCACCAGCTTAAGGACTAGCGGGGGAGATACGCAGTATTTT. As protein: CATSLRTSGGDTQYF.

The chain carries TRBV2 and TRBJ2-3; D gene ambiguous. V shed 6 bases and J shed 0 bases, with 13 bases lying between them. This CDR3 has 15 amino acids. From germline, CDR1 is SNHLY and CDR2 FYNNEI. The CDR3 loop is CASRLLLPSTDTQYF. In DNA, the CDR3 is TGTGCCAGCAGACTACTCTTACCTAGCACAGATACGCAGTATTTT.

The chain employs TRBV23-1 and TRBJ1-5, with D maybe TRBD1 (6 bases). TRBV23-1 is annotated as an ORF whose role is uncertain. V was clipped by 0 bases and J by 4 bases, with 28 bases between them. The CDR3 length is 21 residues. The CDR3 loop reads CASSQSLFNRVGSWANQPQHF. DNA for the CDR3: TGCGCCAGCAGTCAATCGCTCTTTAACAGGGTCGGTTCGTGGGCGAATCAGCCCCAGCATTTT.

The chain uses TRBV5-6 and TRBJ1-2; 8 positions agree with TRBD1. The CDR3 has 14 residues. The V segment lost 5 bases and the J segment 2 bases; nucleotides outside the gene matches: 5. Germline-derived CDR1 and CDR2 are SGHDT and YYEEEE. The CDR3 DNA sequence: TGTGCCAGCAGTCAAACAGGGGGAAACTATGGCTACACCTTC. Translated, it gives CASSQTGGNYGYTF.

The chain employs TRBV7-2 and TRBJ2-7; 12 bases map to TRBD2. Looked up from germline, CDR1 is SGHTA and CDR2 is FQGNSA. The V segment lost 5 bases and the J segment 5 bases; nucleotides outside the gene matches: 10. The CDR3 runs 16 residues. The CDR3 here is CASSAERLAGVDEQYF. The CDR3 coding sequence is TGTGCCAGCAGCGCCGAGCGACTAGCGGGAGTGGACGAGCAGTACTTC.

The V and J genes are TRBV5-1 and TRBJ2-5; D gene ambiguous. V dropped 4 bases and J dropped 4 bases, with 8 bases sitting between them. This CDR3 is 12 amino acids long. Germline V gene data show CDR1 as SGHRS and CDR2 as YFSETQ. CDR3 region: CASSLSRETQYF. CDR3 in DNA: TGCGCCAGCAGCCTGTCGCGAGAGACCCAGTACTTC.

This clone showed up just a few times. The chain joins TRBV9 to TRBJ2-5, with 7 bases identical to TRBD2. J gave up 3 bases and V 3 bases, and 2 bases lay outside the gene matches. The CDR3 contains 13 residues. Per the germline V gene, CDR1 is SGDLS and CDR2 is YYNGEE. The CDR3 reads CASSAGTKETQYF. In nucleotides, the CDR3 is TGTGCCAGCAGCGCGGGGACTAAAGAGACCCAGTACTTC.

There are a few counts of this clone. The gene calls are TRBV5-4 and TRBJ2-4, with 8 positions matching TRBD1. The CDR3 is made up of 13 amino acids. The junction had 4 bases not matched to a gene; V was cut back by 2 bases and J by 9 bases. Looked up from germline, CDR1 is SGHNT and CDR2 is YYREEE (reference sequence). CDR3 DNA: TGTGCCAGCAGCTTCAGGGGGCTGAGCATTCAGTACTTC. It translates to CASSFRGLSIQYF.

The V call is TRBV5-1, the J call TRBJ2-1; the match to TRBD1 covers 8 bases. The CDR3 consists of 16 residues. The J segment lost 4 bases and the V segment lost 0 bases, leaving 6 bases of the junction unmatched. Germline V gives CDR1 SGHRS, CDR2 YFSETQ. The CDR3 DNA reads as TGCGCCAGCAGCTTGGGAGCAGGGGGCTTATACAATGAGCAGTTCTTC. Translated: CASSLGAGGLYNEQFF.

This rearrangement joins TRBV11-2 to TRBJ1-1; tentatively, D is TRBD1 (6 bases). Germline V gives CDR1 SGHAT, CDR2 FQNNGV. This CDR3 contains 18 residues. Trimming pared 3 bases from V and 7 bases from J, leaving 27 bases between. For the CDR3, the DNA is TGTGCCAGCAGCTTCCGCACCTCCTTCTCCGACTTCAGGGGTGAAGCTTTCTTT. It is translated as CASSFRTSFSDFRGEAFF.

CDR3 loop: CASSAHTGFGADTQYF. The CDR3 DNA reads as TGTGCCAGCAGTGCCCATACAGGGTTTGGCGCAGATACGCAGTATTTT. This chain links TRBV25-1 with TRBJ2-3; tentatively, D is TRBD1 (6 bases). The CDR3 has 16 residues. Trimming cost V 4 bases and J 4 bases, with 18 bases left between them. Looked up from germline, CDR1 is MGHDK and CDR2 is SYGVNS.

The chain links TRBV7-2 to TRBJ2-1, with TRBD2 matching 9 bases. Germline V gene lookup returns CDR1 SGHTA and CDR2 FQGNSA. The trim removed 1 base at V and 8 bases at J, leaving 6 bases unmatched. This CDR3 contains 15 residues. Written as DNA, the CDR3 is TGTGCCAGCAGCTTAGGTACAGGACTAGCGTATGAGCAGTTCTTC. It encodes CASSLGTGLAYEQFF. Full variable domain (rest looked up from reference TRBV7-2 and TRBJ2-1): GAGVSQSPSNKVTEKGKDVELRCDPISGHTALYWYRQSLGQGLEFLIYFQGNSAPDKSGLPSDRFSAERTGGSVSTLTIQRTQQEDSAVYLCASSLGTGLAYEQFFGPGTRLTVL.

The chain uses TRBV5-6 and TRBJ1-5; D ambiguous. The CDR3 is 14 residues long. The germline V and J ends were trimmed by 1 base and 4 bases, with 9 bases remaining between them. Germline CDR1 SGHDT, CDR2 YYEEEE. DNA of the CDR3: TGTGCCAGCAGCTTGATACTCCGAAATCAGCCCCAGCATTTT. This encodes CASSLILRNQPQHF.

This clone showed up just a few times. CDR3 DNA: TGTGCCAGTAGACCCCGTGGGACAGGGAGGAATGAGCAGTTCTTC. It yields the protein CASRPRGTGRNEQFF. The chain recombines TRBV19 with TRBJ2-1; TRBD1 matches at 9 bases. The CDR3 has 15 amino acids. The V and J ends lost 6 bases and 7 bases, in that order; junction bases with no gene match: 10. The V gene's germline CDR1 is LNHDA and CDR2 SQIVND (reference sequence). The whole variable domain, filled in from reference TRBV19 and TRBJ2-1, reads DGGITQSPKYLFRKEGQNVTLSCEQNLNHDAMYWYRQDPGQGLRLIYYSQIVNDFQKGDIAEGYSVSREKKESFPLTVTSAQKNPTAFYLCASRPRGTGRNEQFFGPGTRLTVL.

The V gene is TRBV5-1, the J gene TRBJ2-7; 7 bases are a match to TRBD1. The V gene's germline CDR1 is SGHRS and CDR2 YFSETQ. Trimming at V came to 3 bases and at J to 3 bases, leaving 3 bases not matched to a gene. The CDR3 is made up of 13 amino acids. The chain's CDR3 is CASSWGQNYEQYF. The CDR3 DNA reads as TGCGCCAGCAGCTGGGGACAGAACTACGAGCAGTACTTC.

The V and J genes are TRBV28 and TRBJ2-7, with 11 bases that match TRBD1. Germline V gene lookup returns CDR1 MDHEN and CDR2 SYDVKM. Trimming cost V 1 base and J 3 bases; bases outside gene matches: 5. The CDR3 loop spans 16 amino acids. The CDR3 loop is CASSLSVGTGGYEQYF. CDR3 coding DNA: TGTGCCAGCAGTTTATCCGTCGGGACAGGGGGCTACGAGCAGTACTTC. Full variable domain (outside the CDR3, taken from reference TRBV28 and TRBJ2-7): DVKVTQSSRYLVKRTGEKVFLECVQDMDHENMFWYRQDPGLGLRLIYFSYDVKMKEKGDIPEGYSVSREKKERFSLILESASTNQTSMYLCASSLSVGTGGYEQYFGPGTRLTVT.

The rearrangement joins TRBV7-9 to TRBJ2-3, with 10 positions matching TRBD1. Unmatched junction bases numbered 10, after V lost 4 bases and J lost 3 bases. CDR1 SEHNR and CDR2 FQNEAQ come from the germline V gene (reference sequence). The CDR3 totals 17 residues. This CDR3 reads CASSSYVGTGETDTQYF. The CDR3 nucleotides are TGTGCCAGCAGCTCCTACGTCGGGACAGGGGAAACAGATACGCAGTATTTT.

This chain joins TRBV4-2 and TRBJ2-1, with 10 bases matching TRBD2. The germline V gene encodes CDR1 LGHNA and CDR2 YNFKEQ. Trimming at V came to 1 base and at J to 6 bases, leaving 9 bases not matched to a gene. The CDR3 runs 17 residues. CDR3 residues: CASSQVILAGATNEQFF. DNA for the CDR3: TGTGCCAGCAGCCAAGTAATTCTAGCGGGAGCCACCAATGAGCAGTTCTTC.

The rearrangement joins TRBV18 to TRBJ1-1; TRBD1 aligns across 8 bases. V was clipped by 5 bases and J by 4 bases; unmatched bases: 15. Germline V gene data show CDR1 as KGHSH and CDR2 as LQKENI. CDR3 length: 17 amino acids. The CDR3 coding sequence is TGTGCCAGCTCAACAAGACAGGGGCCGTTAAAGGGCACTGAAGCTTTCTTT. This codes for CASSTRQGPLKGTEAFF.

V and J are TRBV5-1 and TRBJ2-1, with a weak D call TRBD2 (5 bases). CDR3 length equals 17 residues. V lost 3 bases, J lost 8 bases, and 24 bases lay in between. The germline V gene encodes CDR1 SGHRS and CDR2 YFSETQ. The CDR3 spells CASSSGLWRNNPYEQFF. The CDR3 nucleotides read TGCGCCAGCAGCTCGGGATTATGGCGGAATAATCCCTATGAGCAGTTCTTC.

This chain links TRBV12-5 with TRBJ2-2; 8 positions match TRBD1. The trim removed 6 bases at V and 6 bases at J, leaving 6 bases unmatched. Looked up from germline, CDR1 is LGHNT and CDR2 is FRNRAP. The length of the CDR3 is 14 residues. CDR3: CASGPQTGAGELFF. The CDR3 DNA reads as TGTGCTAGTGGCCCTCAGACAGGGGCCGGGGAGCTGTTTTTT.

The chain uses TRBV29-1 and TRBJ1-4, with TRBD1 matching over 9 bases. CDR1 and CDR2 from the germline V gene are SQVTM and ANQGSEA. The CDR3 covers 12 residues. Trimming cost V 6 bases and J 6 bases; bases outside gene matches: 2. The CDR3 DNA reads TGCAGCGTCGACAGGGGGGATGAAAAACTGTTTTTT. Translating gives CSVDRGDEKLFF.

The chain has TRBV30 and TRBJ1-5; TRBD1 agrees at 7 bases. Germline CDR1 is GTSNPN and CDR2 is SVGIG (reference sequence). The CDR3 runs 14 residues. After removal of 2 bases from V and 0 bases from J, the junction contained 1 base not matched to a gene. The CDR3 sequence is CAWSRDSSNQPQHF. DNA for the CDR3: TGTGCCTGGAGTCGGGACAGTAGCAATCAGCCCCAGCATTTT. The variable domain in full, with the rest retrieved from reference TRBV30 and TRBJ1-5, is SQTIHQWPATLVQPVGSPLSLECTVEGTSNPNLYWYRQAAGRGLQLLFYSVGIGQISSEVPQNLSASRPQDRQFILSSKKLLLSDSGFYLCAWSRDSSNQPQHFGDGTRLSIL.

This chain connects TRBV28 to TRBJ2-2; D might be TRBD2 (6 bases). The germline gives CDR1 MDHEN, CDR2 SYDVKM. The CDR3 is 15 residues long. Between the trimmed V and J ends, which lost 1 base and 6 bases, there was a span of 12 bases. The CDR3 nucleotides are TGTGCCAGCAGTTTATACCAGGGAGGTGCCGGGGAGCTGTTTTTT. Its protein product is CASSLYQGGAGELFF.

DNA of the CDR3: TGTGCCAGCAGGAACTTTTTTCGGGGCACTGAAGCTTTCTTT. It encodes CASRNFFRGTEAFF. V usage is TRBV6-5 and J usage is TRBJ1-1; D unresolved. The CDR3 has 14 amino acids. The V end was cut by 6 bases, the J end by 4 bases, with 15 bases between. The germline gives CDR1 MNHEY, CDR2 SVGAGI.

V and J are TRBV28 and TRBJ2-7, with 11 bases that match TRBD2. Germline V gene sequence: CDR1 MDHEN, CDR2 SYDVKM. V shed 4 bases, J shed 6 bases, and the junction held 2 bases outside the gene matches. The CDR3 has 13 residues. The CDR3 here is CASSSGTSGEQYF. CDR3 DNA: TGTGCCAGCAGTTCGGGGACTAGCGGCGAGCAGTACTTC.

CDR3 bases: TGTGCCAGCATATCTAGCGGGAGGAATGAGCAGTTCTTC. It specifies CASISSGRNEQFF. The chain has TRBV6-5 and TRBJ2-1; 11 bases line up with TRBD2. This CDR3 comprises 13 residues. The V gene's germline CDR1 is MNHEY and CDR2 SVGAGI. Germline trimming cut 7 bases from V and 7 bases from J; bases unmatched to any gene: 3.

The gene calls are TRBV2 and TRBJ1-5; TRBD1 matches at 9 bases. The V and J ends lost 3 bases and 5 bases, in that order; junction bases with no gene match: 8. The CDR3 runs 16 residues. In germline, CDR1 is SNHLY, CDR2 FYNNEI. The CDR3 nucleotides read TGTGCCAGCAGTGACGGGACAGGGTTCTCCGATCAGCCCCAGCATTTT. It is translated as CASSDGTGFSDQPQHF. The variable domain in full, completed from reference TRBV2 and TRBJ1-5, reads EPEVTQTPSHQVTQMGQEVILRCVPISNHLYFYWYRQILGQKVEFLVSFYNNEISEKSEIFDDQFSVERPDGSNFTLKIRSTKLEDSAMYFCASSDGTGFSDQPQHFGDGTRLSIL.

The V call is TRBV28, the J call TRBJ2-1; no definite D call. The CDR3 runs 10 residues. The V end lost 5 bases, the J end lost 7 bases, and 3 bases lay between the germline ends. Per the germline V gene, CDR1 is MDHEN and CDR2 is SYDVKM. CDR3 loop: CASSHNEQFF. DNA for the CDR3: TGTGCCAGCAGTCATAATGAGCAGTTCTTC.

Here the CDR3 reads CASSPTGDISYEQYF. The CDR3 region has the DNA TGTGCCAGCAGCCCGACCGGGGACATCTCCTACGAGCAGTACTTC. The rearrangement joins TRBV9 to TRBJ2-7; possibly TRBD1 for D (6 bases). The CDR3 is 15 amino acids. Germline V gene data show CDR1 as SGDLS and CDR2 as YYNGEE. V lost 4 bases to trimming and J lost 0 bases, with 14 bases between them.